This T cell receptor (beta chain) was captured by sequencing in a study of blood T cells in healthy people across ages. The J segment lost 3 bases and the V segment lost 3 bases, leaving 4 bases of the junction unmatched. This CDR3 has 14 amino acids. Germline V gene lookup returns CDR1 SGHAT and CDR2 FQDESV (reference sequence). The second PCR ran about 6 to 12 cycles with a sample-barcoded 5' primer and J-beta primers. TCRdb passed the 5' RACE reads through MiXCR, listing each CDR3 protein once. The profile covers hundreds of thousands of distinct CDR3 sequences, with roughly 50% appearing a single time and approximately 24% taken by the ten largest.

The sequenced sample consisted of blood. This chain connects TRBV11-1 to TRBJ2-5; 7 nucleotides match TRBD1. The sequence derives from a man aged 40-50 years in good health. CDR3 residues: CASSFYRGKETQYF. The DNA for the CDR3 is TGTGCCAGCAGCTTTTACAGGGGAAAAGAGACCCAGTACTTC.